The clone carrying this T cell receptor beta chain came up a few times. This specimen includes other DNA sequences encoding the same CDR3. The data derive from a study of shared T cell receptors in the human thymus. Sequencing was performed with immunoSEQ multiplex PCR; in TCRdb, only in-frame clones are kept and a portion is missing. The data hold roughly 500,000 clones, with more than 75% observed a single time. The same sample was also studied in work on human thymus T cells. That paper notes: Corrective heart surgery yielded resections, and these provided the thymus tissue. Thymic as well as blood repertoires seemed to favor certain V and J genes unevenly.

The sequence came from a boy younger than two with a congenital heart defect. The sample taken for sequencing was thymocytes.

The CDR3 nucleotides read TGTGCCAGCAGGCGGGGTTCCTACGAGCAGTACTTC. It codes for CASRRGSYEQYF. The rearrangement joins TRBV2 to TRBJ2-7; D might be TRBD2 (6 bases). The germline gives CDR1 SNHLY, CDR2 FYNNEI. The V gene lost 6 bases and the J gene lost 1 base, with 7 bases spanning the gap. CDR3 length equals 12 residues.